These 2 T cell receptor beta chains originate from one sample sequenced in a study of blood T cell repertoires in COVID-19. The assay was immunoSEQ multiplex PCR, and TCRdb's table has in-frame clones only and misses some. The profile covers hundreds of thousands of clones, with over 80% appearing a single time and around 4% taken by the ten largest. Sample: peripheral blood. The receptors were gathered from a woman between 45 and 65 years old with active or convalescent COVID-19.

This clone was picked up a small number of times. This CDR3 reads CASSRGRRTDTQYF. CDR3 DNA sequence: TGTGCCAGCAGCCGCGGGAGAAGGACAGATACGCAGTATTTT. The chain couples TRBV3-1 (or the pseudogene TRBV3-2) to TRBJ2-3; 7 bases map to TRBD2. Germline assignment: CDR1 LGHDT and CDR2 YNNKEL (reference sequence). V shed 4 bases and J 3 bases; nucleotides not matched to a gene: 4. The CDR3 contains 14 residues.

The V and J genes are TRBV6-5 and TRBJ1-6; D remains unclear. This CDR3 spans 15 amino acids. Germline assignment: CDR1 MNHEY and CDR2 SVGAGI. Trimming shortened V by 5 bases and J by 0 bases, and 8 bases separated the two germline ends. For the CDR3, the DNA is TGTGCCAGCAGTCCACGGGGCTCCTATAATTCACCCCTCCACTTT. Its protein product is CASSPRGSYNSPLHF.